These 23 T cell receptor beta chains came from one sample sequenced in a study of OX40 agonist ivuxolimab in advanced cancers. Profiled with immunoSEQ multiplex PCR; TCRdb holds only in-frame clones, not every one. The table lists around 60,000 clones, over 60% of them singletons. The material was CD4+ or CD8+ T cells sorted from blood, obtained in a trial of the OX40 agonist ivuxolimab. The receptor source for this set is an adult with an advanced solid tumor such as melanoma, head and neck, liver or kidney cancer.

This clone was observed a handful of times. This chain links TRBV19 with TRBJ2-2; 9 positions match TRBD2. The CDR3 spans 14 residues. J was trimmed by 4 bases and V by 6 bases; bases with no gene match: 3. Looked up from germline, CDR1 is LNHDA and CDR2 is SQIVND (reference sequence). The CDR3 region is CASRRGGGTGELFF. CDR3 bases: TGTGCCAGTAGGCGGGGGGGAGGCACCGGGGAGCTGTTTTTT.

The J gene is TRBJ1-1, the V gene TRBV6-6; unclear D gene. This CDR3 spans 13 amino acids. V lost 5 bases, J lost 1 base, and 8 bases lay in between. Germline V CDR1 and CDR2: MNHNY, SVGAGI (reference sequence). The CDR3 is CASSPTGNTEAFF. Here the CDR3 DNA reads TGTGCCAGCAGTCCTACGGGGAACACTGAAGCTTTCTTT.

The chain carries TRBV11-3 and TRBJ2-3; D could derive from TRBD1 or TRBD2 (5 bases each). This CDR3 comprises 14 residues. The germline V gene encodes CDR1 SGHNT and CDR2 YENEEA. V lost 6 bases and J lost 2, with 12 bases in between. The CDR3 DNA follows: TGTGCCAGCAGTCCCGGGACGGCCACAGATACGCAGTATTTT. Protein sequence: CASSPGTATDTQYF.

The chain has TRBV5-4 and TRBJ1-1, with TRBD1 matching over 9 bases. Per the germline V gene, CDR1 is SGHNT and CDR2 is YYREEE (reference sequence). Trimming at V came to 5 bases and at J to 5 bases, leaving 4 bases not matched to a gene. The CDR3 covers 13 residues. CDR3 coding DNA: TGTGCCAGCAGGGGACAGGGAGAGACTGAAGCTTTCTTT. Translating it yields CASRGQGETEAFF.

The V gene is TRBV2, the J gene TRBJ2-5; D is possibly TRBD1 or TRBD2 (5 bases each). Germline V lookup: CDR1 SNHLY, CDR2 FYNNEI. V lost 8 bases and J lost 4, with 14 bases in between. This CDR3 comprises 13 residues. This CDR3 is CASGDGRLETQYF. For the CDR3, the DNA is TGTGCCAGCGGGGACGGTCGTCTAGAGACCCAGTACTTC. Using reference TRBV2 and TRBJ2-5 for the parts outside the CDR3, the full variable domain is EPEVTQTPSHQVTQMGQEVILRCVPISNHLYFYWYRQILGQKVEFLVSFYNNEISEKSEIFDDQFSVERPDGSNFTLKIRSTKLEDSAMYFCASGDGRLETQYFGPGTRLLVL.

This clone appeared a few times. The CDR3 protein is CASSEWYTYEQYF. Here the CDR3 DNA reads TGTGCCAGCAGTGAGTGGTATACCTACGAGCAGTACTTC. The chain carries TRBV6-1 and TRBJ2-7; D is uncertain. The CDR3 extends over 13 amino acids. Germline lookup yields CDR1 MNHNS and CDR2 SASEGT. The V and J ends lost 3 bases and 2 bases respectively, with 8 bases between them.

The chain couples TRBV7-9 to TRBJ2-5, with 9 positions matching TRBD1. The J call may be mistaken, given a closer DNA end match to TRBJ2-7. The CDR3 loop spans 16 amino acids. Germline CDR1 reads SEHNR; CDR2 reads FQNEAQ (reference sequence). The CDR3 bases are TGTGCCAGCAGCTTAGGGGGACAGGGAGCCTCCTACGAGCAGTACTTC. It translates to CASSLGGQGASYEQYF.

CDR3 sequence reads: CASRAGTGGYGYTF. CDR3 coding DNA: TGTGCCAGCAGGGCCGGGACAGGGGGCTATGGCTACACCTTC. The chain couples TRBV2 to TRBJ1-2; TRBD1 aligns across 11 bases. The CDR3 has 14 residues. The trim removed 6 bases at V and 4 bases at J, leaving 4 bases unmatched. Germline V gene sequence: CDR1 SNHLY, CDR2 FYNNEI.

The chain employs TRBV18 and TRBJ2-4; 10 positions agree with TRBD1. The germline gives CDR1 KGHSH, CDR2 LQKENI. CDR3 size: 19 residues. The ends lost 3 bases at V and 1 base at J; junction bases unmatched: 12. The CDR3 region has the DNA TGTGCCAGCTCACCGGGGGGACAGGGGCCAAAAAGGGCCAAAAACATTCAGTACTTC. Translated: CASSPGGQGPKRAKNIQYF. The variable domain in full, completed from reference TRBV18 and TRBJ2-4, reads NAGVMQNPRHLVRRRGQEARLRCSPMKGHSHVYWYRQLPEEGLKFMVYLQKENIIDESGMPKERFSAEFPKEGPSILRIQQVVRGDSAAYFCASSPGGQGPKRAKNIQYFGAGTRLSVL.

This clone occurred once. The CDR3 DNA sequence: TGTGCCAGTAGTCCGGACAGGATAACCGGGGAGCTGTTTTTT. Residues: CASSPDRITGELFF. This rearrangement joins TRBV19 to TRBJ2-2; 7 bases align to TRBD1. The CDR3 sequence is 14 residues long. The germline V gene has CDR1 LNHDA and CDR2 SQIVND (reference sequence). V was clipped by 5 bases and J by 5 bases; unmatched bases: 5.

The chain uses TRBV7-2 and TRBJ2-2; TRBD1 matches at 7 bases. V lost 4 bases, J lost 0 bases, and 8 bases stayed unmatched. The CDR3 has 17 residues. Germline V gives CDR1 SGHTA, CDR2 FQGNSA. The CDR3 spells CASSYSRTGSNTGELFF. The CDR3, as DNA: TGTGCCAGCAGCTACAGCCGGACAGGCTCGAACACCGGGGAGCTGTTTTTT.

The V and J genes are TRBV29-1 and TRBJ2-1, with 11 nucleotides matching TRBD1. Germline V gene lookup returns CDR1 SQVTM and CDR2 ANQGSEA. After removal of 6 bases from V and 4 bases from J, the junction contained 8 bases not matched to a gene. The CDR3 sequence is 15 residues long. CDR3 residues: CSVVAGTGGYNEQFF. The CDR3 nucleotides read TGCAGCGTCGTTGCCGGGACAGGGGGTTACAATGAGCAGTTCTTC.

The chain joins TRBV13 to TRBJ1-3, with D possibly matching TRBD1 (5 bases). The V end lost 1 base, the J end lost 4 bases, and 14 bases lay between the germline ends. Germline V gives CDR1 PRHDT, CDR2 FYEKMQ (reference sequence). CDR3 length: 16 amino acids. The CDR3 region has the DNA TGTGCCAGCAGCTTAGTCCGGGGACCTCTGGGAAACACCATATATTTT. It translates to CASSLVRGPLGNTIYF.

This clone was detected once. V is TRBV7-2 and J is TRBJ2-3; possibly TRBD1 or TRBD2 for D (5 bases each). Trimming took off 3 bases at V and 2 bases at J, with 12 bases between the two ends. In germline, CDR1 is SGHTA, CDR2 FQGNSA. This CDR3 spans 15 amino acids. CDR3 nucleotide sequence: TGTGCCAGCAGCTTGTCGGGGACCTACACAGATACGCAGTATTTT. This sequence encodes CASSLSGTYTDTQYF.

The gene calls are TRBV10-2 and TRBJ2-2, with D uncertain. V was pared by 6 bases and J by 4 bases, with 9 bases between. CDR3 size: 13 residues. Germline lookup yields CDR1 WSHSY and CDR2 SAAADI. This CDR3 reads CASRPASTGELFF. The CDR3, as DNA: TGCGCCAGCAGGCCAGCTTCCACCGGGGAGCTGTTTTTT.

The chain links TRBV7-6 to TRBJ2-2; D is unclear. Germline values: CDR1 SGHVS, CDR2 FNYEAQ. V lost 4 bases and J lost 3, with 6 bases in between. This CDR3 has 13 residues. This chain's CDR3 is CASSSQYTGELFF. Here the CDR3 DNA reads TGTGCCAGCAGCTCCCAATACACCGGGGAGCTGTTTTTT.

This clone turned up a few times. This sequence joins TRBV6-1 and TRBJ1-1; D is possibly TRBD1 (5 bases). The CDR3 consists of 14 residues. Germline CDR1 reads MNHNS; CDR2 reads SASEGT. V was trimmed by 3 bases and J by 5 bases, leaving 13 bases between them. CDR3 amino acids: CASSEGGGWTEAFF. CDR3 DNA sequence: TGTGCCAGCAGTGAGGGGGGGGGATGGACTGAAGCTTTCTTT.

The chain joins TRBV29-1 to TRBJ2-3, with D tentatively TRBD1 or TRBD2 (5 bases each). The germline CDR1 and CDR2 sequences are SQVTM and ANQGSEA. Trimming left V 8 bases short and J 11 bases short, with 17 bases between. The CDR3 sequence is 11 residues long. This CDR3 is CSSGEGTVQYF. CDR3 in DNA: TGCAGCTCCGGGGAAGGGACGGTGCAGTATTTT.

This rearrangement joins TRBV30 to TRBJ1-2, with D possibly matching TRBD1 (5 bases). The V end was cut by 0 bases, the J end by 5 bases, with 22 bases between. CDR3 length equals 17 residues. Germline V lookup: CDR1 GTSNPN, CDR2 SVGIG (reference sequence). Here the CDR3 reads CAWSVWGKSPQIYGYTF. The CDR3 DNA sequence: TGTGCCTGGAGTGTATGGGGCAAAAGCCCTCAAATTTATGGCTACACCTTC.

CDR3 sequence (DNA): TGCGCCAGCAGCCAACGGGAGGCGGCGAGTGAAAAACTGTTTTTT. Protein product: CASSQREAASEKLFF. The genes are TRBV4-1 and TRBJ1-4; D gene unclear. The CDR3 totals 15 residues. Trimming stripped 2 bases from V and 7 bases from J, with 14 bases between. Per germline, CDR1 MGHRA and CDR2 YSYEKL.

V gene TRBV6-6 combines with J gene TRBJ1-4, with TRBD1 identical over 7 bases. Germline V gene data show CDR1 as MNHNY and CDR2 as SVGAGI (reference sequence). The CDR3 is made up of 13 amino acids. The ends lost 10 bases at V and 4 bases at J; junction bases unmatched: 6. This CDR3 is CATSGGINEKLFF. DNA for the CDR3: TGTGCCACCTCAGGGGGTATTAATGAAAAACTGTTTTTT.

The gene calls are TRBV2 and TRBJ2-3; the match to TRBD2 covers 8 bases. The trim removed 3 bases at V and 0 bases at J, leaving 5 bases unmatched. Looked up from germline, CDR1 is SNHLY and CDR2 is FYNNEI. CDR3 length: 16 residues. CDR3 coding DNA: TGTGCCAGCAGTGACCGCGGGGGGTTTAGCACAGATACGCAGTATTTT. Protein product: CASSDRGGFSTDTQYF. The whole variable domain, remainder taken from reference TRBV2 and TRBJ2-3, is EPEVTQTPSHQVTQMGQEVILRCVPISNHLYFYWYRQILGQKVEFLVSFYNNEISEKSEIFDDQFSVERPDGSNFTLKIRSTKLEDSAMYFCASSDRGGFSTDTQYFGPGTRLTVL.

This clone has a handful of counts. The rearrangement uses TRBV7-9 and TRBJ1-1; D call uncertain. The V and J ends lost 2 bases and 5 bases respectively, with 6 bases between them. The CDR3 spans 12 residues. Germline CDR1 SEHNR, CDR2 FQNEAQ (reference sequence). CDR3 nucleotide sequence: TGTGCCAGCAGCTTAAGGAGTACTGAAGCTTTCTTT. This encodes CASSLRSTEAFF. The full variable domain, with the rest looked up from reference TRBV7-9 and TRBJ1-1, is DTGVSQNPRHKITKRGQNVTFRCDPISEHNRLYWYRQTLGQGPEFLTYFQNEAQLEKSRLLSDRFSAERPKGSFSTLEIQRTEQGDSAMYLCASSLRSTEAFFGQGTRLTVV.